This T cell receptor (beta chain) originates from a study of cytomegalovirus exposure and HLA in healthy donors. General study points: TCR sequences were mostly rare, though some public TCRs occurred in many donors.

Regarding this clone: Its cognate antigen is unknown.

The PCR had 60 Vbeta and 13 Jbeta primers. Using immunoSEQ multiplex PCR, the repertoire was profiled, and TCRdb retains in-frame clones only, with some absent. The table records under 150,000 clones, more than 65% of them present only once. Germline V CDR1 and CDR2: SNHLY, FYNNEI. The CDR3 covers 15 residues. J was trimmed by 8 bases and V by 7 bases; bases with no gene match: 11. The sequenced material came from PBMCs. This TCR came from a woman aged 60 to 75 in good health and CMV-seropositive. The rearrangement joins TRBV2 to TRBJ1-4, with 9 bases aligning to TRBD1. For the CDR3, the DNA is TGTGCCAGCACCGAGGTGGGACAGGGTGGAGAAAAACTGTTTTTT. This sequence encodes CASTEVGQGGEKLFF.